Each of the 30 T cell receptor beta chains below was sequenced from the same sample in a study of T cell responses to AZD1222 COVID-19 vaccine. TCRdb's table, derived via immunoSEQ multiplex PCR, lists solely in-frame clones and lacks some. This sample has over 100,000 clones; roughly 92% occur once, and the top ten carry around 1.5%. This specimen was peripheral blood, taken on day 0 of AZD1222 vaccination. The receptor source for this set is an adult in good health.

This chain links TRBV9 with TRBJ2-5, with TRBD2 as a possible D gene (5 bases). Between the trimmed V and J ends, which lost 0 bases and 2 bases, there was a span of 14 bases. CDR3 length equals 16 residues. Germline V lookup: CDR1 SGDLS, CDR2 YYNGEE. The CDR3, as DNA: TGTGCCAGCAGCGTAGGCGCTAGCACCGAACAAGAGACCCAGTACTTC. Encoded protein: CASSVGASTEQETQYF.

The gene calls are TRBV6-1 and TRBJ1-5; 8 nucleotides line up with TRBD1. CDR3 length equals 14 residues. V shed 2 bases, J shed 7 bases, and the junction held 4 bases outside the gene matches. Germline V gene sequence: CDR1 MNHNS, CDR2 SASEGT. CDR3 residues: CASSEQGAQQPQHF. In DNA form, the CDR3 reads TGTGCCAGCAGTGAACAGGGGGCCCAACAGCCCCAGCATTTT.

The chain combines TRBV9 with TRBJ1-2; 7 bases line up with TRBD1. With 0 bases clipped from V and 4 bases from J, the junction kept 12 bases outside the gene matches. CDR3 length: 17 residues. Per germline, CDR1 SGDLS and CDR2 YYNGEE. The CDR3, as DNA: TGTGCCAGCAGCGTAGAGATTTTAGGAGGGGGCGGCTATGGCTACACCTTC. It encodes CASSVEILGGGGYGYTF. The entire variable domain, with the rest obtained from reference TRBV9 and TRBJ1-2, is as follows: DSGVTQTPKHLITATGQRVTLRCSPRSGDLSVYWYQQSLDQGLQFLIQYYNGEERAKGNILERFSAQQFPDLHSELNLSSLELGDSALYFCASSVEILGGGGYGYTFGSGTRLTVV.

The V gene is TRBV9, the J gene TRBJ2-7, with 7 bases aligning to TRBD1. Looked up from germline, CDR1 is SGDLS and CDR2 is YYNGEE. After removal of 5 bases from V and 4 bases from J, the junction contained 9 bases not matched to a gene. CDR3 length equals 14 residues. The CDR3 DNA sequence: TGTGCCAGCAGTGCCGGGACAGCAAATTACGAGCAGTACTTC. Translation gives CASSAGTANYEQYF.

The CDR3 loop is CSVDRGGYTF. In DNA form, the CDR3 reads TGCAGTGTGGATCGGGGAGGCTACACCTTC. V and J are TRBV20-1 and TRBJ1-2, with D unresolved. Deletions cut 7 bases from V and 8 bases from J, with 11 bases between. This CDR3 region has 10 residues. CDR1 is DFQATT, CDR2 SNEGSKA, per germline (reference sequence).

V is TRBV5-1 and J is TRBJ1-2; D is uncertain. This CDR3 has 14 amino acids. Trimming shortened V by 4 bases and J by 0 bases, and 10 bases separated the two germline ends. CDR1 is SGHRS, CDR2 YFSETQ, per germline. The DNA for the CDR3 is TGCGCCAGCAGCCCAACAGTACCTAACTATGGCTACACCTTC. It translates to CASSPTVPNYGYTF.

This clone has only a few counts. The gene calls are TRBV3-1 (or the pseudogene TRBV3-2) and TRBJ2-7; 8 nucleotides agree with TRBD2. There are 15 residues in the CDR3. The germline V gene encodes CDR1 LGHDT and CDR2 YNNKEL (reference sequence). J lost 2 bases, V lost 0 bases, and 3 bases had no gene match. The CDR3 nucleotides are TGTGCCAGCAGCCAAGAATCGCGGGAGGCCTACGAGCAGTACGTC. The encoded protein is CASSQESREAYEQYV.

V usage is TRBV6-5 and J usage is TRBJ1-6; 9 positions agree with TRBD1. From germline, CDR1 is MNHEY and CDR2 SVGAGI. CDR3 length: 15 residues. V shed 3 bases and J 7 bases; nucleotides not matched to a gene: 4. The CDR3 sequence: CASSYTGQGNSPLHF. The CDR3 DNA follows: TGTGCCAGCAGTTATACGGGACAGGGAAATTCACCCCTCCACTTT.

Comments on this clone: A read error may produce the germline difference seen at one junction end. The chain uses TRBV3-1 (or the pseudogene TRBV3-2) and TRBJ1-2; 10 bases line up with TRBD1. CDR3 length: 14 residues. Germline CDR1 LGHDT, CDR2 YNNKEL (reference sequence). As DNA, the CDR3 is TGTGCCAGCAGCCAAAAATGGACAGGGGGTGCCGTTCTCTTC. Translated, it gives CASSQKWTGGAVLF.

The V and J genes are TRBV19 and TRBJ1-4, with D tentatively TRBD1 (5 bases). The length of the CDR3 is 14 residues. Germline V gives CDR1 LNHDA, CDR2 SQIVND (reference sequence). The V gene lost 10 bases and the J gene lost 0 bases, with 12 bases spanning the gap. The CDR3: CATEGSPTNEKLFF. The CDR3 DNA sequence: TGTGCCACCGAGGGGAGCCCAACTAATGAAAAACTGTTTTTT.

The rearrangement links TRBV6-5 to TRBJ2-5; 14 bases map to TRBD2. The CDR3 sequence is 15 residues long. With V trimmed by 6 bases and J by 5 bases, 5 bases remained unmatched. The V gene's germline CDR1 is MNHEY and CDR2 SVGAGI. The CDR3 reads CASSPGLAGAETQYF. As DNA, the CDR3 is TGTGCCAGCAGCCCGGGACTAGCGGGGGCTGAGACCCAGTACTTC.

As regards this clone: One junction end does not reproduce the germline sequence, and a read error may be involved. This chain connects TRBV7-7 to TRBJ2-2; D is ambiguous. Germline V gene data show CDR1 as SSHAT and CDR2 as FNYEAQ (reference sequence). This CDR3 is built from 16 residues. The CDR3 loop reads CASSLVPLPNTGELFF. Here the CDR3 DNA reads TGTGCTAGCAGCTTGGTTCCCCTACCGAACACCGGGGAGCTGTTTTTT.

This chain uses TRBV19 with TRBJ1-3, with a tentative D call TRBD1 (6 bases). Germline CDR1 LNHDA, CDR2 SQIVND (reference sequence). This CDR3 has 15 residues. Between the trimmed V and J ends, which lost 5 bases and 0 bases, there was a span of 11 bases. CDR3 in amino acids: CASSPRTDSGNTIYF. The CDR3 DNA reads as TGTGCCAGTAGTCCCAGGACAGACTCTGGAAACACCATATATTTT.

The V gene is TRBV18, the J gene TRBJ1-2; D is possibly TRBD1 (5 bases). Deletions cut 1 base from V and 8 bases from J, with 11 bases between. CDR3 length: 13 amino acids. The germline V gene has CDR1 KGHSH and CDR2 LQKENI. The CDR3 sequence is CASSPRDPVGYTF. The CDR3 DNA reads as TGTGCCAGCTCACCACGGGACCCCGTGGGCTACACCTTC.

This chain connects TRBV6-5 to TRBJ2-7, with 8 bases lining up with TRBD1. CDR3 length: 14 residues. J lost 5 bases, V lost 0 bases, and 3 bases had no gene match. CDR1 is MNHEY and CDR2 is SVGAGI in the germline V gene. CDR3 DNA sequence: TGTGCCAGCAGTTACTCCGGACAGGGAAACGAGCAGTACTTC. It codes for CASSYSGQGNEQYF.

The J gene is TRBJ1-6, the V gene TRBV5-8, with TRBD1 matching over 9 bases. From germline, CDR1 is SGHTS and CDR2 YDEGEE. J was trimmed by 10 bases and V by 4 bases; bases with no gene match: 3. The CDR3 spans 13 residues. CDR3 sequence reads: CASSPDRGSPLHF. In nucleotides, the CDR3 is TGTGCCAGCAGCCCAGACAGGGGGTCACCCCTCCACTTT.

The V and J genes are TRBV10-3 and TRBJ2-1; 9 bases are shared with TRBD1. The CDR3 has 19 residues. From germline, CDR1 is ENHRY and CDR2 SYGVKD. With V trimmed by 0 bases and J by 7 bases, 16 bases remained unmatched. DNA of the CDR3: TGTGCCATCAGTGAGTCGCTGGGGAGGGGGACAGGGTTTACGAATGAGCAGTTCTTC. Protein sequence: CAISESLGRGTGFTNEQFF.

A word on this clone: Other nucleotide sequences in the sample specify the same CDR3. The gene calls are TRBV30 and TRBJ1-5; D may be TRBD1 (6 bases). Germline lookup yields CDR1 GTSNPN and CDR2 SVGIG (reference sequence). Trimming cost V 3 bases and J 6 bases, with 9 bases left between them. The CDR3 covers 12 residues. The CDR3 nucleotides read TGTGCCTGGAGGGAAGGGGGTCAGCCCCAGCATTTT. This sequence encodes CAWREGGQPQHF.

This rearrangement joins TRBV2 to TRBJ1-5; the D gene is possibly TRBD1 (5 bases). The CDR3 is 13 residues long. V dropped 4 bases and J dropped 4 bases, with 8 bases sitting between them. Germline-derived CDR1 and CDR2 are SNHLY and FYNNEI. CDR3 sequence: CASSGQGNQPQHF. CDR3 coding DNA: TGTGCCAGCAGTGGGCAGGGAAATCAGCCCCAGCATTTT.

J is TRBJ1-4 and V is TRBV2, with D tentatively TRBD1 (6 bases). This CDR3 contains 19 residues. Germline CDR1 SNHLY, CDR2 FYNNEI. Trimming left V 1 base short and J 0 bases short, with 18 bases between. The CDR3, as DNA: TGTGCCAGCAGTGAAGGGACAGCTTTGGTGGCGGCAACTAATGAAAAACTGTTTTTT. Its protein product is CASSEGTALVAATNEKLFF.

The chain recombines TRBV5-5 with TRBJ1-1; weak D call: TRBD1 (6 bases). This CDR3 is 16 amino acids long. CDR1 and CDR2 (germline): SGHKS, YYEKEE (reference sequence). Trimming left V 3 bases short and J 1 base short, with 16 bases between. CDR3 bases: TGTGCCAGCAGCTCAACAGGGATTGGGGGGAACACTGAAGCTTTCTTT. It is translated as CASSSTGIGGNTEAFF.

Only one count was recorded for this clone. The rearrangement links TRBV5-4 to TRBJ2-1, with TRBD2 identical over 8 bases. V was pared by 7 bases and J by 8 bases, with 17 bases of the junction left unmatched. In germline, CDR1 is SGHNT, CDR2 YYREEE (reference sequence). The CDR3 spans 16 residues. The CDR3 loop reads CASEGNAGGSMDEQFF. The CDR3 DNA reads TGTGCCAGCGAGGGGAACGCGGGGGGCTCGATGGATGAGCAGTTCTTC.

This rearrangement joins TRBV5-1 to TRBJ2-1; TRBD1 matches at 8 bases. Trimming cost V 3 bases and J 3 bases; bases outside gene matches: 8. Germline V gene data show CDR1 as SGHRS and CDR2 as YFSETQ. The CDR3 extends over 16 amino acids. DNA of the CDR3: TGCGCCAGCAGCTCCAGCTTTGGGACAGGCTACAATGAGCAGTTCTTC. Translating it yields CASSSSFGTGYNEQFF.

V and J are TRBV6-5 and TRBJ1-2, with D maybe TRBD1 (6 bases). The CDR3 consists of 11 residues. Germline V gene lookup returns CDR1 MNHEY and CDR2 SVGAGI. Deletions cut 2 bases from V and 8 bases from J, with 6 bases between. In DNA, the CDR3 is TGTGCCAGCAGTTACGGGGGCGGCTACACCTTC. Residues: CASSYGGGYTF.

The chain carries TRBV30 and TRBJ1-2; D remains unclear. Trimming shortened V by 4 bases and J by 2 bases, and 17 bases separated the two germline ends. This CDR3 is 15 amino acids long. Germline V gene data show CDR1 as GTSNPN and CDR2 as SVGIG (reference sequence). In DNA form, the CDR3 reads TGTGCCTGGATCGTAGGGCCCAGACGGAACTATGGCTACACCTTC. Protein sequence: CAWIVGPRRNYGYTF.

This sequence joins TRBV2 and TRBJ2-5; D might be TRBD2 (5 bases). Per germline, CDR1 SNHLY and CDR2 FYNNEI. The CDR3 contains 15 residues. Trimming removed 5 bases from V and 1 base from J, with 14 bases in between. CDR3 protein: CASSHRDGLQETQYF. The CDR3 DNA is TGTGCCAGCAGTCACCGAGACGGACTCCAAGAGACCCAGTACTTC.

This rearrangement joins TRBV7-9 to TRBJ2-1, with 16 bases aligning to TRBD2. V shed 7 bases, J shed 3 bases, and the junction held 12 bases outside the gene matches. Per germline, CDR1 SEHNR and CDR2 FQNEAQ (reference sequence). There are 19 residues in the CDR3. This CDR3 is CASTPRGGTSGRGYNEQFF. The DNA for the CDR3 is TGTGCCAGCACCCCCCGGGGTGGGACTAGCGGGAGGGGCTACAATGAGCAGTTCTTC.

The CDR3 nucleotides are TGCGCCAGCAGCCAATTCGCTAGCGTAGCCCCCAATGAGCAGTTCTTC. Amino acids: CASSQFASVAPNEQFF. J is TRBJ2-1 and V is TRBV4-1, with D perhaps matching TRBD2 (6 bases). The V end lost 2 bases, the J end lost 6 bases, and 17 bases lay between the germline ends. The CDR3 totals 16 residues. CDR1 and CDR2 from the germline V gene are MGHRA and YSYEKL.

CDR3 loop: CASSLGTPPAQETQYF. For the CDR3, the DNA is TGTGCCAGCAGCTTAGGTACCCCCCCGGCTCAGGAGACCCAGTACTTC. The chain recombines TRBV11-3 with TRBJ2-5, with no clear D. The ends were cut back, 1 base at V and 5 bases at J, with 17 bases in the middle. The CDR3 is 16 residues long. The germline V gene encodes CDR1 SGHNT and CDR2 YENEEA.

The chain has TRBV5-1 and TRBJ1-6; a weak D match, TRBD1 (5 bases). The CDR3 runs 15 residues. V lost 1 base to trimming and J lost 7 bases, with 12 bases between them. CDR1 and CDR2 from the germline V gene are SGHRS and YFSETQ. For the CDR3, the DNA is TGCGCCAGCAGCTTGAGCAGACAGAACAATTCACCCCTCCACTTT. This codes for CASSLSRQNNSPLHF.